This T cell receptor (beta chain) was sequenced for a study of T cell changes during pregnancy in multiple sclerosis. Losses at the gene ends were 5 bases for V and 2 bases for J; bases not matched to a gene: 12. The CDR3 spans 17 residues. Germline CDR1 MNHEY, CDR2 SMNVEV (reference sequence). The protocol was immunoSEQ multiplex PCR, while the TCRdb copy is restricted to in-frame clones and leaves out a portion. The sample includes about 110,000 clones, about 90% of them seen just once. This chain links TRBV27 with TRBJ2-3; 8 bases line up with TRBD2. This sequence originates from a female donor with multiple sclerosis, enrolled in a pregnancy study. The starting material was peripheral blood, obtained after pregnancy. CDR3 in DNA: TGTGCCAGCAGTCAACTCCGCGGGAGGTCCAACACAGATACGCAGTATTTT. This codes for CASSQLRGRSNTDTQYF.